What follows are 24 T cell receptor beta chains derived from one specimen sequenced in a study of blood T cell repertoires in COVID-19. Produced via immunoSEQ multiplex PCR; TCRdb's table is partial and in-frame only. This sample has roughly 280,000 clones, with about 87% found just once. The sample taken for sequencing was PBMCs or T cells enriched from blood (not recorded which). The origin of the receptors is a woman aged 45 to 65 who had recovered from COVID-19.

V is TRBV10-2 and J is TRBJ2-1, with a possible D match to TRBD2 (6 bases). Germline V gene lookup returns CDR1 WSHSY and CDR2 SAAADI. This CDR3 is built from 16 residues. V was cut by 6 bases and J by 1 base, with 16 bases left in between. The CDR3 here is CASSKPGAESYNEQFF. CDR3 DNA: TGCGCCAGCAGCAAACCGGGAGCGGAGTCCTACAATGAGCAGTTCTTC.

This clone was recorded once. As DNA, the CDR3 is TGTGCCAGCAGCCCTTGGGACAGTTCCAATCAGCCCCAGCATTTT. Protein: CASSPWDSSNQPQHF. J is TRBJ1-5 and V is TRBV27, with 7 positions matching TRBD1. Germline assignment: CDR1 MNHEY and CDR2 SMNVEV (reference sequence). Trimming removed 6 bases from V and 3 bases from J; junction bases left unmatched: 8. The CDR3 is made up of 15 amino acids.

The rearrangement joins TRBV3-1 (or the pseudogene TRBV3-2) to TRBJ2-5, with D tentatively TRBD1 (5 bases). Germline V gene sequence: CDR1 LGHDT, CDR2 YNNKEL (reference sequence). The length of the CDR3 is 15 residues. Trimming removed 1 base from V and 5 bases from J, with 14 bases in between. This CDR3 is CASSQGQGSGETQYF. The CDR3 coding sequence is TGTGCCAGCAGCCAAGGGCAGGGATCTGGGGAGACCCAGTACTTC.

In this sample, this clone turned up once. The chain employs TRBV7-2 and TRBJ2-3; D call uncertain. The CDR3 loop spans 14 amino acids. Trimming removed 2 bases at V and 5 bases at J, with 11 bases between. Germline V gene lookup returns CDR1 SGHTA and CDR2 FQGNSA. CDR3 sequence reads: CASSLYSRLDTQYF. CDR3 in DNA: TGTGCCAGCAGCTTATACTCCAGGCTAGATACGCAGTATTTT.

This sequence joins TRBV28 and TRBJ1-2; TRBD1 is a possible D gene (6 bases). The CDR3 has 13 amino acids. The V end was cut by 7 bases, the J end by 6 bases, with 15 bases between. Per germline, CDR1 MDHEN and CDR2 SYDVKM. The CDR3 protein is CASIGGAGNGYTF. The CDR3 nucleotides are TGTGCCAGCATAGGGGGGGCAGGGAATGGCTACACCTTC.

This sequence joins TRBV29-1 and TRBJ2-1; 8 bases line up with TRBD2. This CDR3 contains 13 residues. V dropped 7 bases and J dropped 4; count of bases not matched to a gene: 6. Per the germline V gene, CDR1 is SQVTM and CDR2 is ANQGSEA. Here the CDR3 reads CSAPGGIYNEQFF. In nucleotides, the CDR3 is TGCAGCGCTCCGGGGGGGATATACAATGAGCAGTTCTTC.

The chain uses TRBV24-1 and TRBJ1-4, with 9 bases fitting TRBD1. Germline V gene data show CDR1 as KGHDR and CDR2 as SFDVKD. The junction had 5 bases not matched to a gene; V was cut back by 3 bases and J by 7 bases. The CDR3 has 15 amino acids. CDR3 in DNA: TGTGCCACCAGTGATAGGACAGGGGTCGGTGAAAAACTGTTTTTT. It specifies CATSDRTGVGEKLFF.

This clone was picked up one time. CDR3 bases: TGTGCCAGCGGGGGCCAAGGAAACAACAATGAGCAGTTCTTC. Translated, it gives CASGGQGNNNEQFF. The chain is built from TRBV28 and TRBJ2-1, with a possible D match to TRBD1 (6 bases). Trimming left V 8 bases short and J 5 bases short, with 16 bases between. CDR1 is MDHEN, CDR2 SYDVKM, per germline. CDR3 size: 14 residues.

This rearrangement joins TRBV28 to TRBJ1-2; TRBD1 is a possible D gene (6 bases). The length of the CDR3 is 13 residues. The germline V gene has CDR1 MDHEN and CDR2 SYDVKM. Trimming left V 5 bases short and J 2 bases short, with 9 bases between. The CDR3 loop is CASSKDRNYGYTF. The CDR3 coding sequence is TGTGCCAGCAGTAAGGACAGAAACTATGGCTACACCTTC.

This clone was seen a single time. The chain is built from TRBV7-9 and TRBJ1-1, with D possibly TRBD1 on 5 matching bases. The CDR3 consists of 15 residues. With 0 bases removed from V and 4 bases from J, the gap between germline ends came to 12 bases. Looked up from germline, CDR1 is SEHNR and CDR2 is FQNEAQ (reference sequence). CDR3 region: CASSLAEGRGTEAFF. CDR3 sequence (DNA): TGTGCCAGCAGCTTAGCGGAGGGGAGGGGCACTGAAGCTTTCTTT.

CDR3 sequence: CASSLKQGANYGYTF. CDR3 in DNA: TGTGCCAGCAGTTTAAAACAGGGGGCAAACTATGGCTACACCTTC. The V and J genes are TRBV28 and TRBJ1-2; 9 positions match TRBD1. CDR1 is MDHEN and CDR2 is SYDVKM in the germline V gene. J was trimmed by 2 bases and V by 2 bases; bases with no gene match: 3. CDR3 size: 15 residues.

The chain carries TRBV7-9 and TRBJ2-1; 13 bases match TRBD2. The CDR3 is made up of 16 amino acids. V dropped 8 bases and J dropped 5; count of bases not matched to a gene: 9. Germline lookup yields CDR1 SEHNR and CDR2 FQNEAQ (reference sequence). In DNA form, the CDR3 reads TGTGCCAGCCGCAGCGTTGGGACTAGCGGGAACAATGAGCAGTTCTTC. This encodes CASRSVGTSGNNEQFF.

The rearrangement uses TRBV11-2 and TRBJ2-5; 8 bases are shared with TRBD2. The CDR3 has 14 residues. J lost 4 bases, V lost 5 bases, and 6 bases had no gene match. The germline V gene has CDR1 SGHAT and CDR2 FQNNGV. The CDR3 is CASSPAGGVETQYF. Here the CDR3 DNA reads TGTGCCAGCAGCCCCGCCGGGGGGGTAGAGACCCAGTACTTC.

This chain connects TRBV7-2 to TRBJ2-3, with 10 bases identical to TRBD1. J was trimmed by 6 bases and V by 2 bases; bases with no gene match: 8. Germline V CDR1 and CDR2: SGHTA, FQGNSA. This CDR3 has 16 amino acids. The CDR3, as DNA: TGTGCCAGCAGCTTAACCCCCACGACAGGGGGCGATACGCAGTATTTT. The encoded protein is CASSLTPTTGGDTQYF.

The DNA for the CDR3 is TGTGCCAGCAGCCGGGACTTACTGAACACTGAAGCTTTCTTT. Protein: CASSRDLLNTEAFF. The rearrangement uses TRBV11-2 and TRBJ1-1; maybe TRBD1 (5 bases). Trimming cost V 5 bases and J 0 bases, with 10 bases left between them. Germline V gene sequence: CDR1 SGHAT, CDR2 FQNNGV. CDR3 length: 14 amino acids.

The rearrangement links TRBV18 to TRBJ2-1, with TRBD1 as a possible D gene (5 bases). Deletions cut 3 bases from V and 1 base from J, with 10 bases between. The CDR3 length is 15 residues. CDR1 and CDR2 (germline): KGHSH, LQKENI. CDR3 in DNA: TGTGCCAGCTCACCGTTTCAGGGATCCTACAATGAGCAGTTCTTC. Translated: CASSPFQGSYNEQFF.

This clone was detected only a few times. The J gene is TRBJ1-4, the V gene TRBV5-4; D ambiguous. Trimming shortened V by 4 bases and J by 9 bases, and 16 bases separated the two germline ends. This CDR3 comprises 14 residues. CDR1 and CDR2 from the germline V gene are SGHNT and YYREEE (reference sequence). The DNA for the CDR3 is TGTGCCAGCAGCACCGCGTCCTCGAACCAAAAACTGTTTTTT. Translated, it gives CASSTASSNQKLFF.

There are a few counts of this clone. This rearrangement joins TRBV27 to TRBJ2-3, with D tentatively TRBD2 (6 bases). In germline, CDR1 is MNHEY, CDR2 SMNVEV (reference sequence). V gave up 6 bases and J gave up 2 bases, with 15 bases separating them. The CDR3 covers 15 residues. The CDR3, as DNA: TGTGCCAGCAGCCTGATAGCGGAGAACACAGATACGCAGTATTTT. Translated, it gives CASSLIAENTDTQYF.

The chain uses TRBV5-5 and TRBJ2-7; 11 nucleotides agree with TRBD1. The germline V gene has CDR1 SGHKS and CDR2 YYEKEE (reference sequence). The CDR3 extends over 16 amino acids. V dropped 5 bases and J dropped 0; count of bases not matched to a gene: 7. CDR3 sequence reads: CASSSGGTGGSYEQYF. In DNA, the CDR3 is TGTGCCAGCAGTTCCGGCGGGACAGGGGGCTCCTACGAGCAGTACTTC.

V is TRBV7-3 and J is TRBJ2-1, with 7 bases lining up with TRBD1. The CDR3 is made up of 15 amino acids. V dropped 5 bases and J dropped 5; count of bases not matched to a gene: 9. From germline, CDR1 is SGHTA and CDR2 FQGTGA. CDR3 sequence: CASSGGQGVDNEQFF. CDR3 nucleotides: TGTGCCAGCAGCGGCGGTCAGGGGGTGGACAATGAGCAGTTCTTC.

Details on this clone: Different DNA sequences within this sample yield the same CDR3. This rearrangement joins TRBV18 to TRBJ1-2, with TRBD1 matching 9 bases. J was trimmed by 2 bases and V by 3 bases; bases with no gene match: 4. The CDR3 is 15 amino acids. CDR1 is KGHSH, CDR2 LQKENI, per germline. The CDR3 reads CASSPPQGANYGYTF. The CDR3 nucleotides are TGTGCCAGCTCACCCCCACAGGGGGCAAACTATGGCTACACCTTC. The complete variable domain, with remaining parts taken from reference TRBV18 and TRBJ1-2, reads NAGVMQNPRHLVRRRGQEARLRCSPMKGHSHVYWYRQLPEEGLKFMVYLQKENIIDESGMPKERFSAEFPKEGPSILRIQQVVRGDSAAYFCASSPPQGANYGYTFGSGTRLTVV.

This sequence joins TRBV5-4 and TRBJ1-4; 7 bases match TRBD1. With 2 bases clipped from V and 0 bases from J, the junction kept 4 bases outside the gene matches. The CDR3 length is 16 residues. The germline V gene has CDR1 SGHNT and CDR2 YYREEE (reference sequence). The CDR3 sequence is CASSFGQVATNEKLFF. The CDR3 DNA follows: TGTGCCAGCAGCTTCGGACAGGTTGCAACTAATGAAAAACTGTTTTTT.

The chain has TRBV30 and TRBJ2-7; D may be TRBD1 (6 bases). The V end lost 3 bases, the J end lost 5 bases, and 14 bases lay between the germline ends. The CDR3 extends over 13 amino acids. Germline V gives CDR1 GTSNPN, CDR2 SVGIG (reference sequence). CDR3 bases: TGTGCCTGGAGCGGCACAGGGCGCCACGAGCAGTACTTC. This gives the protein CAWSGTGRHEQYF. Full variable domain (rest looked up from reference TRBV30 and TRBJ2-7): SQTIHQWPATLVQPVGSPLSLECTVEGTSNPNLYWYRQAAGRGLQLLFYSVGIGQISSEVPQNLSASRPQDRQFILSSKKLLLSDSGFYLCAWSGTGRHEQYFGPGTRLTVT.

The rearrangement links TRBV5-5 to TRBJ2-1; 9 bases line up with TRBD2. Germline V gene sequence: CDR1 SGHKS, CDR2 YYEKEE (reference sequence). V dropped 5 bases and J dropped 3; count of bases not matched to a gene: 6. This CDR3 is built from 15 residues. The DNA for the CDR3 is TGTGCCAGCAGTTCGCTAGCGGGAAACTACAATGAGCAGTTCTTC. Protein product: CASSSLAGNYNEQFF.